This T cell receptor (beta chain) was recovered during a study of T cells expressing NK-cell markers. Across the study: Out of eight donors sequenced, seven tested HCMV-seropositive and the remaining one seronegative. General study points: What remained unclear was the HCMV specificity of expanded NKG2C+ T cell clones. Leadership of the CD3+CD56-NKG2C+ fraction also belonged to these clonotypes in several donors.

Germline V gives CDR1 DFQATT, CDR2 SNEGSKA (reference sequence). The CDR3 extends over 12 amino acids. TCRdb re-called the 5' RACE reads; every CDR3 protein appears as one record, without DNA. The specimen's table records 450,000 to 600,000 distinct CDR3 sequences. On this clonotype itself: Its antigen is currently unknown.

This chain connects TRBV20-1 to TRBJ2-1; TCRdb indicates TRBD2, and absent DNA this call remains unverified. The receptor's source is a young man in good health. Sequenced input: blood T cells: a sorted CD56 or NKG2C T cell subset, CD4+ or CD8+ T cells, or bulk PBMC T cells (not recorded which). CDR3: CSARARTSGELF.